This T cell receptor beta chain was recovered during a study of shared clonotypes between healthy human individuals. Study summary: With ages of 18 to 49, the donors were two women and a few men. Study-level findings and limits: In this cohort, only blood was sampled, and tissue repertoires likely differ. Non-shared clonotypes had lower generation probabilities than those shared by all four donors.

A remark on this clone: The antigen is undetermined.

Naive CD8 isolation took CD45RO-negative cells positively selected for CCR7 and excluded terminally differentiated effector memory CD45RA+ cells. Participating donors were healthy, HIV-negative adults free of recent acute infections or vaccinations. Clones were sequenced by immunoSEQ multiplex PCR, and TCRdb holds only the in-frame ones, with some missing. Of 760,000 or so clones listed, approximately 97% were seen once; the top ten hold less than 0.25%. This clonotype was sampled from a man in his thirties or forties in good health. The sample was naive CD8+ T cells sorted from blood.

This CDR3 is CSVGSSTYNEQFF. CDR3 DNA sequence: TGCAGCGTTGGGAGTTCGACCTACAATGAGCAGTTCTTC. The chain recombines TRBV29-1 with TRBJ2-1; D gene uncertain. This CDR3 comprises 13 residues. CDR1 and CDR2 (germline): SQVTM, ANQGSEA. V was clipped by 4 bases and J by 2 bases, with 9 bases between them.